A selection of T cell receptor beta chains follows, all from one sample in a study of identifying expanded T cells in peripheral blood. The table came from immunoSEQ multiplex PCR; TCRdb's copy has only in-frame clones and leaves some out. The table shows some 100,000 clones, with 88% occurring only once. Material for sequencing was blood. The receptor source for this set is a person aged 18 to 69 in good health. The CDR3 runs from the conserved cysteine through the conserved F or W. D genes are given only for firm matches. Rows may omit the clone size; those that give it use once, few, many or a size class.

>TRBJ1-2|-|TRBV18|-
CASSALGPEIDGYTF
TGTGCCAGCTCCGCCCTAGGGCCCGAGATAGATGGCTACACCTTC
>TRBJ2-7|-|TRBV5-1|once
CASSLVGVDEQYF
TGCGCCAGCAGCTTGGTGGGGGTCGACGAGCAGTACTTC
>TRBJ2-1|TRBD1|TRBV11-3|-
CASSPGTGPYNEQFF
TGTGCCAGCAGCCCCGGGACAGGACCCTACAATGAGCAGTTCTTC
>TRBJ2-7|-|TRBV6-1|-
CASSPGQTYEQYF
TGTGCCAGCAGCCCAGGACAGACGTACGAGCAGTACTTC
>TRBJ1-1|-|TRBV5-1|-
CASSSHRMVGAEAFF
TGCGCCAGCAGCTCTCACCGGATGGTAGGGGCTGAAGCTTTCTTT
>TRBJ1-1|TRBD1|TRBV7-8|-
CASSFTGVNTEAFF
TGTGCCAGCAGCTTTACAGGGGTGAACACTGAAGCTTTCTTT
>TRBJ2-1|TRBD2|TRBV4-1|-
CASSQDSGTSLYNEQFF
TGCGCCAGCAGCCAAGATTCCGGGACTAGTCTTTACAATGAGCAGTTCTTC
>TRBJ1-5|-|TRBV19|once
CASSSKGDNQPQHF
TGTGCCAGTAGTTCAAAGGGGGACAATCAGCCCCAGCATTTT
>TRBJ2-7|TRBD1|TRBV6-5|-
CATREGQGTYEQYF
TGTGCCACCAGAGAGGGACAGGGAACCTACGAGCAGTACTTC
>TRBJ1-5|TRBD1|TRBV27|few
CASSSPGTGGYQPQHF
TGTGCCAGCAGTTCCCCCGGGACAGGGGGTTATCAGCCCCAGCATTTT
>TRBJ2-7|-|TRBV11-2|-
CASSVGGQSYEQYF
TGTGCCAGCAGCGTAGGGGGTCAATCCTACGAGCAGTACTTC
>TRBJ1-1|TRBD1|TRBV27|-
CASSLVQGGTGLKNTEAFF
TGTGCCAGCAGTTTAGTTCAGGGAGGGACAGGACTCAAAAACACTGAAGCTTTCTTT
>TRBJ2-3|-|TRBV6-5|once
CASSYSGGTDTQYF
TGTGCCAGCAGTTACTCCGGGGGAACAGATACGCAGTATTTT
>TRBJ2-1|TRBD2|TRBV15|-
CATSTLGLLSYNEQFF
TGTGCCACCAGCACCTTGGGACTATTATCGTACAATGAGCAGTTCTTC
>TRBJ1-4|-|TRBV29-1|-
CSVEPQAPNEKLFF
TGCAGCGTTGAACCCCAAGCACCTAATGAAAAACTGTTTTTT
>TRBJ2-5|TRBD2|TRBV14|-
CASSHWTASGEQETQYF
TGTGCCAGCAGCCACTGGACGGCTAGCGGGGAACAGGAGACCCAGTACTTC
>TRBJ2-5|-|TRBV27|-
CASSFGGRGTQYF
TGTGCCAGCAGTTTTGGGGGGCGAGGGACCCAGTACTTC
>TRBJ2-1|-|TRBV15|-
CATSRDRAQQFF
TGTGCCACCAGCAGAGATCGGGCTCAGCAGTTCTTC
>TRBJ1-1|-|TRBV4-2|-
CASSPGHLRNTEAFF
TGTGCCAGCAGCCCCGGACACCTTAGGAACACTGAAGCTTTCTTT
>TRBJ2-5|TRBD2|TRBV6-1|-
CASSGRRRETQYF
TGTGCCAGCAGCGGGAGGAGGAGAGAGACCCAGTACTTC
>TRBJ2-6|-|TRBV4-2|once
CASSQDSISGANVLTF
TGTGCCAGCAGCCAAGACTCGATTTCTGGGGCCAACGTCCTGACTTTC
>TRBJ1-5|TRBD1|TRBV2|-
CASSHYIQGARGNQPQHF
TGTGCCAGCAGTCACTATATACAGGGGGCGCGGGGCAATCAGCCCCAGCATTTT
>TRBJ1-5|TRBD1|TRBV2|few
CASKPGQGGQPQHF
TGTGCCAGCAAGCCAGGACAGGGAGGTCAGCCCCAGCATTTT
>TRBJ2-3|-|TRBV30|once
CAWRTGDTQYF
TGTGCCTGGAGAACGGGAGATACGCAGTATTTT
>TRBJ1-3|-|TRBV5-1|-
CASSFKPGQPASGNTIYF
TGCGCCAGCAGCTTTAAACCCGGACAGCCCGCCTCTGGAAACACCATATATTTT
>TRBJ2-7|-|TRBV25-1|-
CASSDPGAYEQYF
TGTGCCAGCAGTGACCCGGGTGCCTACGAGCAGTACTTC
>TRBJ2-2|TRBD2|TRBV11-1|-
CASSSQAGLMIGELFF
TGTGCCAGCAGTTCTCAAGCGGGACTAATGATCGGGGAGCTGTTTTTT
>TRBJ1-4|-|TRBV28|-
CASSVPGRGPSEKLFF
TGTGCCAGCAGCGTTCCGGGCCGGGGGCCTAGTGAAAAACTGTTTTTT
>TRBJ2-7|TRBD2|TRBV6-5|-
CASSYFGGGWYF
TGTGCCAGCAGTTACTTCGGCGGGGGTTGGTACTTC
>TRBJ2-7|TRBD1|TRBV19|-
CASSMPNRGQGEQYF
TGTGCCAGTAGTATGCCCAACAGGGGGCAAGGCGAGCAGTACTTC
>TRBJ2-7|TRBD2|TRBV27|-
CASSLSGGEQYF
TGTGCCAGCAGTTTATCGGGAGGGGAGCAGTACTTC
>TRBJ2-2|-|TRBV4-2|-
CASSLSEYTGELFF
TGTGCCAGCAGCCTTTCGGAGTACACCGGGGAGCTGTTTTTT
>TRBJ2-1|-|TRBV4-3|once
CASSDRHNEQFF
TGCGCCAGCAGCGACAGGCACAATGAGCAGTTCTTC
>TRBJ2-5|TRBD1|TRBV6-1|-
CASSEASTGGWETQYF
TGTGCCAGCAGTGAAGCATCGACAGGGGGCTGGGAGACCCAGTACTTC
>TRBJ2-3|-|TRBV10-3|-
CATLLGWGTDTQYF
TGTGCCACTCTACTGGGGTGGGGCACAGATACGCAGTATTTT